This T cell receptor beta chain originates from a study of beta chain features in type 1 diabetes. Study details: Cell yields, age and gender were similar between patients and healthy donors. Cells sorted and examined across all samples totaled more than 95,000,000.

Broader study findings: Sampled from patients, naive, central memory and Treg TCRB repertoires appeared more similar than those sampled from healthy donors.

Naive, central memory, regulatory and stem cell-like memory cells within the CD4+ compartment were sorted using CD45RO/CCR7/CD25/CD127/CD95/CD27. Concerning this clone itself: Its antigen is not known.

The authors reverse transcribed all of the isolated RNA, so sequencing captured expressed TCRB transcripts. Clones were sequenced by immunoSEQ multiplex PCR, and TCRdb holds only the in-frame ones, with some missing. The table lists 970,000 or so clones, roughly 17% of them singletons. Material: naive CD4+ T cells from blood. The receptor comes from a woman aged 18 to 35 in good health.

CDR3 region: CASSGQVGGGSYEQYF. DNA of the CDR3: TGTGCCAGCAGCGGACAGGTCGGGGGTGGCTCCTACGAGCAGTACTTC. The rearrangement uses TRBV7-2 and TRBJ2-7, with D tentatively TRBD1 (7 bases). This CDR3 is 16 amino acids long. The ends were cut back, 5 bases at V and 0 bases at J, with 17 bases in the middle. Germline V gene sequence: CDR1 SGHTA, CDR2 FQGNSA. The complete variable domain, with remaining parts taken from reference TRBV7-2 and TRBJ2-7, reads GAGVSQSPSNKVTEKGKDVELRCDPISGHTALYWYRQSLGQGLEFLIYFQGNSAPDKSGLPSDRFSAERTGGSVSTLTIQRTQQEDSAVYLCASSGQVGGGSYEQYFGPGTRLTVT.